The clone carrying this TCR beta chain was found once. V was pared by 1 base and J by 3 bases, with 10 bases between. The CDR3 contains 15 residues. The germline CDR1 and CDR2 sequences are SGHTA and FQGNSA. Using its own MiXCR run on the RT-PCR reads, TCRdb lists one record per CDR3 protein. Of hundreds of thousands of distinct CDR3 sequences in the sample, about 14% are singletons; the top ten hold 3.6%. V usage is TRBV7-2 and J usage is TRBJ1-5; D call uncertain. This receptor was taken from a female donor in good health, serving as a healthy control. The sequenced material came from memory CD4+ T cells from blood. The CDR3 sequence is CASSLGREFNQPQHF. The CDR3 DNA sequence: TGTGCCAGCAGCTTAGGCCGGGAATTCAATCAGCCCCAGCATTTT.